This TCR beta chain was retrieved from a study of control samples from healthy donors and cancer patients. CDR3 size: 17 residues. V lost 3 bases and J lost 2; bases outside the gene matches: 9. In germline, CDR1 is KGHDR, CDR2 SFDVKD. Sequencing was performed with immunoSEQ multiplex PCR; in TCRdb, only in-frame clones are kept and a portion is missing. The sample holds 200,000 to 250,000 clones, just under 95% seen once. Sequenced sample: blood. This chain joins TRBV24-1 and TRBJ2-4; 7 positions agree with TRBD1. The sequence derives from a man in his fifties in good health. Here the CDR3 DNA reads TGTGCCACCAGTGATGGGCGAGGGGGCGCGCCCAAAAACATTCAGTACTTC. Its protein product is CATSDGRGGAPKNIQYF.